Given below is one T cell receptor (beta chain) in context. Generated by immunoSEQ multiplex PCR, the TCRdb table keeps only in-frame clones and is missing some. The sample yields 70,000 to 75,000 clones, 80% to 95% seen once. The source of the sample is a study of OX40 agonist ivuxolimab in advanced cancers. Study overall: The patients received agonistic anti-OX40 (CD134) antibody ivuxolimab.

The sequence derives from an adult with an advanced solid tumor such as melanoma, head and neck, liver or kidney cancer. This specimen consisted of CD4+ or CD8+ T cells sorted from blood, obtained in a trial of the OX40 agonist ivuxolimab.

The CDR3 DNA sequence: TGTGCCAGCGGAGGGGGGAGTAGGGTCGGGGAGCTGTTTTTT. It specifies CASGGGSRVGELFF. The chain carries TRBV27 and TRBJ2-2; TRBD1 or TRBD2 may be the D gene (6 bases each). CDR3 length: 14 amino acids. Between the trimmed V and J ends, which lost 8 bases and 7 bases, there was a span of 17 bases. Germline CDR1 MNHEY, CDR2 SMNVEV (reference sequence).